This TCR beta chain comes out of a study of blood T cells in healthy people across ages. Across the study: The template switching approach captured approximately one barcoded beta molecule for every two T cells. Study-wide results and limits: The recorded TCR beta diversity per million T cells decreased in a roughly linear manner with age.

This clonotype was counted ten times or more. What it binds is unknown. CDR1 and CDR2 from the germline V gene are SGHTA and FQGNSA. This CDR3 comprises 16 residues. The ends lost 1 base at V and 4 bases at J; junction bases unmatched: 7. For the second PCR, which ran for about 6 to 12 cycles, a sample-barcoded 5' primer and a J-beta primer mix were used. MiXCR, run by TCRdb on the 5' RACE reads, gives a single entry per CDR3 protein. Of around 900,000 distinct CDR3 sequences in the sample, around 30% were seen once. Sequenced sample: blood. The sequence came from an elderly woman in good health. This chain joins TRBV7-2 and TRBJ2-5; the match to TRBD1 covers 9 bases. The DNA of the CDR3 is TGTGCCAGCAGCTTAGGGGGACAGGGCATGGGAGAGACCCAGTACTTC. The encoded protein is CASSLGGQGMGETQYF. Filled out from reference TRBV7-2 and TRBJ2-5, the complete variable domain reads GAGVSQSPSNKVTEKGKDVELRCDPISGHTALYWYRQSLGQGLEFLIYFQGNSAPDKSGLPSDRFSAERTGGSVSTLTIQRTQQEDSAVYLCASSLGGQGMGETQYFGPGTRLLVL.